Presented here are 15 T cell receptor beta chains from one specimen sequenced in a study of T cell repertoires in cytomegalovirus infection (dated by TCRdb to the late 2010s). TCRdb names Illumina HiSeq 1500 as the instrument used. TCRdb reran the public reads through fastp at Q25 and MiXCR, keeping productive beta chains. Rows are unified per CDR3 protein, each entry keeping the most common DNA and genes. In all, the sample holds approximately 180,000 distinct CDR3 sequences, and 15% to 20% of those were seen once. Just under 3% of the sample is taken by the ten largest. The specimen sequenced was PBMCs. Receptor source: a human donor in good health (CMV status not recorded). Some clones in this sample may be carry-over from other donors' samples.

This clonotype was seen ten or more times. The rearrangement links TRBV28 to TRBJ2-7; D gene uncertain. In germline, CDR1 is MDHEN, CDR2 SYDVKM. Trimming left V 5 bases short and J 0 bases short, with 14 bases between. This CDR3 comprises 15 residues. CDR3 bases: TGTGCCAGCAGTCCAGCCCCCAGAAGCTCCTACGAGCAGTACTTC. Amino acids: CASSPAPRSSYEQYF. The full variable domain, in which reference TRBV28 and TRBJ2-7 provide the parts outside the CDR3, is DVKVTQSSRYLVKRTGEKVFLECVQDMDHENMFWYRQDPGLGLRLIYFSYDVKMKEKGDIPEGYSVSREKKERFSLILESASTNQTSMYLCASSPAPRSSYEQYFGPGTRLTVT.

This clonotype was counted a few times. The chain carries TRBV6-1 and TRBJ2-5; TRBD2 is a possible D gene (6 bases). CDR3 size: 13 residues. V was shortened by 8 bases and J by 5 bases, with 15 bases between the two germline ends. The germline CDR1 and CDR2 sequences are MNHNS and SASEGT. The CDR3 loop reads CASDTKRGETQYF. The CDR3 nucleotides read TGTGCCAGCGACACCAAACGGGGGGAGACCCAGTACTTC.

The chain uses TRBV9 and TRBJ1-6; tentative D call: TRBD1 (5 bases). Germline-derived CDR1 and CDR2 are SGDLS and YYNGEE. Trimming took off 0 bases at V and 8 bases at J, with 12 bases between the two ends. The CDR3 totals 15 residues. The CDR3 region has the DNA TGTGCCAGCAGCGTAGCGGTGGGGCCAGATTCACCCCTCCACTTT. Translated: CASSVAVGPDSPLHF.

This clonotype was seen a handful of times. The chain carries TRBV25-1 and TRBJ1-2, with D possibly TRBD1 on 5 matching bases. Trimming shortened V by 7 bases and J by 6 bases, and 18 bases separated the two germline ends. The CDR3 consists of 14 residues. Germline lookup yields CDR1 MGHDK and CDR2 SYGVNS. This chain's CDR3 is CASTRSGRDHGYTF. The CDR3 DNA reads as TGTGCCAGCACCCGGAGCGGCAGGGACCATGGCTACACCTTC.

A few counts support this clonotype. The CDR3 region has the DNA TGTGCAACTACAGGGGGCTTGGGTGAAGCTTTCTTT. This encodes CATTGGLGEAFF. The chain combines TRBV19 with TRBJ1-1; the match to TRBD1 covers 9 bases. Germline V gene lookup returns CDR1 LNHDA and CDR2 SQIVND (reference sequence). The CDR3 has 12 amino acids.

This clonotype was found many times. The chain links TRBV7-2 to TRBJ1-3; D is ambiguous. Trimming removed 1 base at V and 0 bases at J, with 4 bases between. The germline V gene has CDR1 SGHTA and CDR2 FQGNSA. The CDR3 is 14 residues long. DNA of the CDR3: TGTGCCAGCAGCTTAGGTGTCTCTGGAAACACCATATATTTT. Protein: CASSLGVSGNTIYF.

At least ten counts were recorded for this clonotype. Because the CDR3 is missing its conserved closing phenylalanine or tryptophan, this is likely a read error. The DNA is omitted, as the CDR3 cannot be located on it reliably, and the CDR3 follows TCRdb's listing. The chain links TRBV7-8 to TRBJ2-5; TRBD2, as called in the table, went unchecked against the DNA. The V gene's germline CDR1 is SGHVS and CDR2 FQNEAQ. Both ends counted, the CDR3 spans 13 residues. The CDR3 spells CASSPLGGIAWGN.

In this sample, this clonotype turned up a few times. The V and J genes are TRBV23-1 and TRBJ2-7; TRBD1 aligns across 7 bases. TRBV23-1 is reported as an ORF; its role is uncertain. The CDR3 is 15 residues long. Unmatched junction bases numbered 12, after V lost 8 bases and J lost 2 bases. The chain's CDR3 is CASGPYRDSTYEQYF. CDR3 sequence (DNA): TGCGCCAGCGGACCTTACCGGGACAGTACCTACGAGCAGTACTTC.

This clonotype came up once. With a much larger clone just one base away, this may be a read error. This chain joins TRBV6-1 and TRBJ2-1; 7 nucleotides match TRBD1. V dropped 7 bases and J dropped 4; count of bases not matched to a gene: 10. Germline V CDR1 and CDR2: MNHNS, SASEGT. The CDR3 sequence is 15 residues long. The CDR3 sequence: CASTLRDSNYNEQFF. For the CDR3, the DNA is TGTGCCAGCACCCTCCGGGACAGTAATTACAATGAGCAGTTCTTC.

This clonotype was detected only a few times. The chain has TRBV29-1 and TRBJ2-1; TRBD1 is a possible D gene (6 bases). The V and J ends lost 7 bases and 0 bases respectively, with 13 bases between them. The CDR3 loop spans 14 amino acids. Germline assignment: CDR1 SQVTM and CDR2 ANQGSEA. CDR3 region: CSARQVSSYNEQFF. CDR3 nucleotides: TGCAGCGCGAGACAGGTTAGCTCCTACAATGAGCAGTTCTTC.

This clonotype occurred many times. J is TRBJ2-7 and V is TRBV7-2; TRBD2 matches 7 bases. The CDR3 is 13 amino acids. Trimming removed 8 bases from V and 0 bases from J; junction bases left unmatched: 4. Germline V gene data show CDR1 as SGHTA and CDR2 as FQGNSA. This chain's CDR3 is CASGSGRSYEQYF. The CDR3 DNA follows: TGTGCCAGCGGTAGCGGGCGCTCCTACGAGCAGTACTTC.

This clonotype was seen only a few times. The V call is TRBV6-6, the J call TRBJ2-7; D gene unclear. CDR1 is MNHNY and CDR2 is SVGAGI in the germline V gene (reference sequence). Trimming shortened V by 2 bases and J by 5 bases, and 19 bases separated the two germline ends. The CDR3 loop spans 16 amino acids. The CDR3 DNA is TGTGCCAGCAGTTACGCCCAGCCCTTGGCTGTCGACGAGCAGTACTTC. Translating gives CASSYAQPLAVDEQYF.

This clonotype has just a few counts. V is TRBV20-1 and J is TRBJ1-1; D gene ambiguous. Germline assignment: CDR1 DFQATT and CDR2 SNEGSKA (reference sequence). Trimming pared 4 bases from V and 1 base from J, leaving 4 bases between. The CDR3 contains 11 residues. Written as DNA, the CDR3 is TGCAGTGCTACCGAGAACACTGAAGCTTTCTTT. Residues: CSATENTEAFF.

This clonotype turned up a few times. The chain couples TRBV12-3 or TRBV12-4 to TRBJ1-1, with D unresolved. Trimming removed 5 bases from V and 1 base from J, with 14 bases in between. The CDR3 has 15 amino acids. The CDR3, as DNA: TGTGCCAGCAGTCCCAATGCCCGGACGAACACTGAAGCTTTCTTT. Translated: CASSPNARTNTEAFF.

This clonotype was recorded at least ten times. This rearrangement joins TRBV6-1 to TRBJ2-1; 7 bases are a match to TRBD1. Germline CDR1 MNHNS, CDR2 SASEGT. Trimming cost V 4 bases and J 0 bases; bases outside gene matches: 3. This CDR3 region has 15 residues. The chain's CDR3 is CASSASGGSYNEQFF. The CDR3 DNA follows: TGTGCCAGCAGTGCCTCAGGGGGCTCCTACAATGAGCAGTTCTTC.